This entry is about one T cell receptor (beta chain). What it recognizes is unknown. V was cut by 7 bases and J by 3 bases, with 14 bases left in between. Germline lookup yields CDR1 SGHRS and CDR2 YFSETQ. The CDR3 runs 13 residues. This sample was taken from a study of long-term antiretroviral therapy in people with HIV. Study-level background: Samples from the earliest time points predate the 2015 immediate-ART recommendation by about a decade.

It was version v3.0 of the immunoSEQ assay that was run at survey level. Sequencing was intended to reach about 35,000-50,000 T-cell genomes per sample. The method was immunoSEQ multiplex PCR; TCRdb's version includes in-frame clones alone and lacks a portion of them. The sample holds about 9,700 clones; roughly 79% are singletons and the top ten take 20%. General study points: Clonal expansions arising prior to ART prevailed in the repertoire at every time point.

This TCR was sampled from a man aged 35-49 years with HIV. Here the sequenced sample was unsorted PBMCs, taken 1.8 years before starting antiretroviral therapy. The rearrangement uses TRBV5-1 and TRBJ2-7, with unresolved D. The CDR3, as DNA: TGCGCCAGCTCGAAAGGTGGGGACTACGAGCAGTACTTC. Its protein is CASSKGGDYEQYF.